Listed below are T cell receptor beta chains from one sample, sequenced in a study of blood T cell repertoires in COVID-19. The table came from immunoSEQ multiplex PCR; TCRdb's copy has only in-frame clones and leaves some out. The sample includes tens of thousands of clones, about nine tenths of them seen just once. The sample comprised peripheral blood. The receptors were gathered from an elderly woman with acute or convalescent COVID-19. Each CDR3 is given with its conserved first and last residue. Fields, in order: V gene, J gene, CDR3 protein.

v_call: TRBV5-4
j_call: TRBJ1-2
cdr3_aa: CASSSGGSGTYGYTF

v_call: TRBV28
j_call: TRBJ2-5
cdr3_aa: CASSPGTGQETQYF

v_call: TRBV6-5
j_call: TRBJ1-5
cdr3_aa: CASRTGNNQPQHF

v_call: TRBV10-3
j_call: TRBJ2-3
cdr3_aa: CAISDGTSGGTDTQYF

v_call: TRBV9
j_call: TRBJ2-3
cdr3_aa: CASSVTGIYSSDTQYF

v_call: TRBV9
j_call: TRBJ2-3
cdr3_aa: CASSVAGTSGTQDTQYF

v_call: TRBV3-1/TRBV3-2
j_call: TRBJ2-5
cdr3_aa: CASSPSLGRGQETQYF

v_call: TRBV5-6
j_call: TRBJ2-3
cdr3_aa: CASSLPGAGTDTQYF

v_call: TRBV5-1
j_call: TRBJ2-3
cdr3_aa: CASSWTSLGTDTQYF

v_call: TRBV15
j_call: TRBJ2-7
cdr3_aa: CATSRDVASGVSYEQYF

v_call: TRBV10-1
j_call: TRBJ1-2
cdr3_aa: CASSDDRGAYYGYTF

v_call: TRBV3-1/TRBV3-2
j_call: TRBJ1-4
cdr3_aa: CASSQGKGINEKLFF

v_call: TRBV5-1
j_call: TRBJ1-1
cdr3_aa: CASSLALGALNTEAFF

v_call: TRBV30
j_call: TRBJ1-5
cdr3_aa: CAWSGGGQGEQPQHF

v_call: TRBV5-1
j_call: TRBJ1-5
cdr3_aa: CASSFNRPSGTGNNQPQHF

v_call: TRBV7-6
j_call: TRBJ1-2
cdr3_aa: CASSFGHFYTF